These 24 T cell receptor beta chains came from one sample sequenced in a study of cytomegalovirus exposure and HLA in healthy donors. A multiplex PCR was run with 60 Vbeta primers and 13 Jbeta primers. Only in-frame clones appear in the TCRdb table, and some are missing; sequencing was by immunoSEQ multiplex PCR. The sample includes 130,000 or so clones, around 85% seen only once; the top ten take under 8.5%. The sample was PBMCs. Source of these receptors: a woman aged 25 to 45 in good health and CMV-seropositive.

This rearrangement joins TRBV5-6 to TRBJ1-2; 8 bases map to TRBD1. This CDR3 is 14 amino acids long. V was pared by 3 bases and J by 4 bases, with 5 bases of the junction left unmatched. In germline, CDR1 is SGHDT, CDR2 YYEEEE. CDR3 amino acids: CASSWGQASYGYTF. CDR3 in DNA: TGTGCCAGCAGCTGGGGACAGGCGAGCTATGGCTACACCTTC.

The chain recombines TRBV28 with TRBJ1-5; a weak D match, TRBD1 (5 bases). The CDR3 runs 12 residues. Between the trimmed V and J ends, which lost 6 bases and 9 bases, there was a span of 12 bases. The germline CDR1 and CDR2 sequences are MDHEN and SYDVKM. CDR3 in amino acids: CASRPPGGPQHF. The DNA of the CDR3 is TGTGCCAGCAGGCCCCCCGGGGGGCCCCAGCATTTT.

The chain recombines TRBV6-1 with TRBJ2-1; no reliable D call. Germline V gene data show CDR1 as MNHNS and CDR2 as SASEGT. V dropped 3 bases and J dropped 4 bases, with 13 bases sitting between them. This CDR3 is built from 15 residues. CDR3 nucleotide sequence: TGTGCCAGCAGTGACTGGTCAGGCGTTTACAATGAGCAGTTCTTC. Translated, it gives CASSDWSGVYNEQFF.

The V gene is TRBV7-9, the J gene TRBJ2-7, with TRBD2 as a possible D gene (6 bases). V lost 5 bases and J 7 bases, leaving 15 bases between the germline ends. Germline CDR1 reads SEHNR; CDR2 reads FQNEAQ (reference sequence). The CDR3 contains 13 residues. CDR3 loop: CASSPSEEGEQYF. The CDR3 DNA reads TGTGCCAGCAGCCCTAGCGAGGAGGGGGAGCAGTACTTC.

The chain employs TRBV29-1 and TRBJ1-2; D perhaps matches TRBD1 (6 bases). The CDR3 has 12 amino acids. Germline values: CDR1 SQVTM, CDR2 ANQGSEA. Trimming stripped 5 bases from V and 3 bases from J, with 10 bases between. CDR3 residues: CSVRDNYYGYTF. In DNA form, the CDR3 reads TGCAGCGTTAGGGACAACTACTATGGCTACACCTTC. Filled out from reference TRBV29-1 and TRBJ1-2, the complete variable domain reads SAVISQKPSRDICQRGTSLTIQCQVDSQVTMMFWYRQQPGQSLTLIATANQGSEATYESGFVIDKFPISRPNLTFSTLTVSNMSPEDSSIYLCSVRDNYYGYTFGSGTRLTVV.

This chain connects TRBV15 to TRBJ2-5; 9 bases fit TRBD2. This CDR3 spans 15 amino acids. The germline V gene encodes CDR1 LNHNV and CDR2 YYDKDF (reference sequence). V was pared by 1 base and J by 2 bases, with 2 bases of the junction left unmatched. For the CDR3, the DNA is TGTGCCACCAGCAGAGCTAGCGGGGCACAAGAGACCCAGTACTTC. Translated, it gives CATSRASGAQETQYF.

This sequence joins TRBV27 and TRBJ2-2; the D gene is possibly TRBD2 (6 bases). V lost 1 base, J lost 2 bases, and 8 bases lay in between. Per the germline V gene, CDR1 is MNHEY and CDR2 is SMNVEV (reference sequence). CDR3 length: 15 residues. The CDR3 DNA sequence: TGTGCCAGCAGTTTATTGGGGGGAAACACCGGGGAGCTGTTTTTT. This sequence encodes CASSLLGGNTGELFF.

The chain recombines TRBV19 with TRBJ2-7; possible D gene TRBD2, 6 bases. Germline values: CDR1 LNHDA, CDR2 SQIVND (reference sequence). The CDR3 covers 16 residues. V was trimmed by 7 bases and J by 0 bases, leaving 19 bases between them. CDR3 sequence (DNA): TGTGCCAGTACTCCCAAGGGGACTCTCCTCTCCTACGAGCAGTACTTC. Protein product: CASTPKGTLLSYEQYF.

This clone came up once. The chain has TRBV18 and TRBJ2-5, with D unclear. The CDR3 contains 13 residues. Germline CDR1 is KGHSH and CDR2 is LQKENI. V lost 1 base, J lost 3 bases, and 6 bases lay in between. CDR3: CASSPLAKETQYF. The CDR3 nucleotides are TGTGCCAGCTCACCACTCGCTAAAGAGACCCAGTACTTC.

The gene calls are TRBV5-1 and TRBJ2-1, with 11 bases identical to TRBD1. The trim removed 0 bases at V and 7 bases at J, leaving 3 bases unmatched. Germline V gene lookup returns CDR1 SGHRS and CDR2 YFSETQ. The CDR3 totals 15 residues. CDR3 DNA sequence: TGCGCCAGCAGCTTGGAGGGGACAGGGGGAAATGAGCAGTTCTTC. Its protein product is CASSLEGTGGNEQFF.

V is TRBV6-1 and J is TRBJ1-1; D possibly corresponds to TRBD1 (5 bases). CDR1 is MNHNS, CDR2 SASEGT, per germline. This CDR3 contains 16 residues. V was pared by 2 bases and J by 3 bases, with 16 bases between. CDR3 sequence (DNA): TGTGCCAGCAGTGAAAACGGTGGGGGAGGGGACACTGAAGCTTTCTTT. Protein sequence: CASSENGGGGDTEAFF.

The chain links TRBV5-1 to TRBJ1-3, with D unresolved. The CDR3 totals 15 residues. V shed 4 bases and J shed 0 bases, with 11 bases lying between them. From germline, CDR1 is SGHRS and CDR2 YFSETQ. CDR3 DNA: TGCGCCAGCAGCCCCGCTGTAGCCTCTGGAAACACCATATATTTT. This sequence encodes CASSPAVASGNTIYF. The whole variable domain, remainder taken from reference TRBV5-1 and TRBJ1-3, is KAGVTQTPRYLIKTRGQQVTLSCSPISGHRSVSWYQQTPGQGLQFLFEYFSETQRNKGNFPGRFSGRQFSNSRSEMNVSTLELGDSALYLCASSPAVASGNTIYFGEGSWLTVV.

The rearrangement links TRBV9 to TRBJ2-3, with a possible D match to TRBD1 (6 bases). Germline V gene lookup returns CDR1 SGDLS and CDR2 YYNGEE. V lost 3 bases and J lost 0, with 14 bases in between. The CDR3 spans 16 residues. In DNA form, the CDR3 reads TGTGCCAGCAGCGCTACGGACAGCACTAGCACAGATACGCAGTATTTT. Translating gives CASSATDSTSTDTQYF.

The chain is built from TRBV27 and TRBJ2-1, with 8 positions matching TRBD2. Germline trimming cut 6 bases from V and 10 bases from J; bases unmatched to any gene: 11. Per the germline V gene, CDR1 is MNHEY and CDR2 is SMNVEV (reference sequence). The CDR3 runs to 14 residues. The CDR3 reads CASSFGTSLMEQFF. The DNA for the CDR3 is TGTGCCAGCAGCTTTGGGACTAGTTTAATGGAGCAGTTCTTC.

The CDR3 loop is CAWGLAGAKETQYF. Here the CDR3 DNA reads TGTGCCTGGGGACTAGCGGGGGCAAAAGAGACCCAGTACTTC. The chain employs TRBV30 and TRBJ2-5; 13 bases line up with TRBD2. V was pared by 5 bases and J by 3 bases, with 3 bases of the junction left unmatched. Germline V gives CDR1 GTSNPN, CDR2 SVGIG (reference sequence). This CDR3 contains 14 residues. Together with reference TRBV30 and TRBJ2-5, the CDR3 gives the full variable domain: SQTIHQWPATLVQPVGSPLSLECTVEGTSNPNLYWYRQAAGRGLQLLFYSVGIGQISSEVPQNLSASRPQDRQFILSSKKLLLSDSGFYLCAWGLAGAKETQYFGPGTRLLVL.

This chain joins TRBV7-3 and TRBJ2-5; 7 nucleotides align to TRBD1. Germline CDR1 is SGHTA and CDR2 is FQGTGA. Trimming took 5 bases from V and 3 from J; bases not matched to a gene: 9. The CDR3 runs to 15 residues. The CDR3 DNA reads TGTGCCAGCAGCCCAGGGGGTGACAGGAAAGAGACCCAGTACTTC. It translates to CASSPGGDRKETQYF.

The DNA of the CDR3 is TGTGCCAGCAGCGTAGAAATTACAGATTCTGGAAACACCATATATTTT. This translates into CASSVEITDSGNTIYF. The chain uses TRBV9 and TRBJ1-3; the D is unclear. The V end lost 0 bases, the J end lost 1 base, and 11 bases lay between the germline ends. The CDR3 consists of 16 residues. Germline loops: CDR1 SGDLS, CDR2 YYNGEE.

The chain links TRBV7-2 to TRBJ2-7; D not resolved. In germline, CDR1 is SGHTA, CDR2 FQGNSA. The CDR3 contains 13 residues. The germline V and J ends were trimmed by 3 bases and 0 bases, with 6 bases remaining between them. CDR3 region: CASSFTTSYEQYF. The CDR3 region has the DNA TGTGCCAGCAGCTTTACTACCTCCTACGAGCAGTACTTC. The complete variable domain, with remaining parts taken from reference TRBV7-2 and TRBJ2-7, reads GAGVSQSPSNKVTEKGKDVELRCDPISGHTALYWYRQSLGQGLEFLIYFQGNSAPDKSGLPSDRFSAERTGGSVSTLTIQRTQQEDSAVYLCASSFTTSYEQYFGPGTRLTVT.

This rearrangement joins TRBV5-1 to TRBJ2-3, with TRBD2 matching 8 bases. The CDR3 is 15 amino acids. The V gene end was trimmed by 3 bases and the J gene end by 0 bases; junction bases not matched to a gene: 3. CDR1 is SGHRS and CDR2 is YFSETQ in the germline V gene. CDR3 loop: CASSWSGGSTDTQYF. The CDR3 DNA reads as TGCGCCAGCAGCTGGAGCGGGGGCAGCACAGATACGCAGTATTTT.

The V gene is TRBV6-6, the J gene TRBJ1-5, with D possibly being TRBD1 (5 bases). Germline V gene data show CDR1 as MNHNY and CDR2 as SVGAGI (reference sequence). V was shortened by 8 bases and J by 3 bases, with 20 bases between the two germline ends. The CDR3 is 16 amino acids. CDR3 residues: CASLMRGGKLNQPQHF. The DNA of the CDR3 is TGTGCCAGCTTGATGCGGGGCGGGAAACTCAATCAGCCCCAGCATTTT.

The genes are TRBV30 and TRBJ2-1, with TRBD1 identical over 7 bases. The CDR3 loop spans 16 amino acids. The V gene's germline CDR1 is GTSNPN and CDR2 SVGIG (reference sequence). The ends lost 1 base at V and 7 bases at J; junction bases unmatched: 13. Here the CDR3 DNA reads TGTGCCTGGAGTGGATTAACAGGGGTAGGGGCGAATGAGCAGTTCTTC. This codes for CAWSGLTGVGANEQFF.

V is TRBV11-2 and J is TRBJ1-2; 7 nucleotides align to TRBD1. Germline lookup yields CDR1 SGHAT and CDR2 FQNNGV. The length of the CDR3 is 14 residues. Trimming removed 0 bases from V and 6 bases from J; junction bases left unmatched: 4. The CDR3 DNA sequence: TGTGCCAGCAGCTTAGACCCGACAGGGAATGGCTACACCTTC. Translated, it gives CASSLDPTGNGYTF.

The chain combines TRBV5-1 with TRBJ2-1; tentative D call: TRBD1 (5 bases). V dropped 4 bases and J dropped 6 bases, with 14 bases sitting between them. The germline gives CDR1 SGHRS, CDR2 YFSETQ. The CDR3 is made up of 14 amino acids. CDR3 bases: TGCGCCAGCAGCGCTTTCCAGGGCCCCAATGAGCAGTTCTTC. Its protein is CASSAFQGPNEQFF.

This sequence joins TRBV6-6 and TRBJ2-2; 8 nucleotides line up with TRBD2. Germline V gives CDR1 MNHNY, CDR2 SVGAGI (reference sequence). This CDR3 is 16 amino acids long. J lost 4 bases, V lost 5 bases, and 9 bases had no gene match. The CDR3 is CASSPSGLGFTGELFF. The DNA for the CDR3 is TGTGCCAGCAGTCCCTCGGGACTAGGGTTCACCGGGGAGCTGTTTTTT.